What follows are 3 T cell receptor beta chains derived from one specimen sequenced in a study of T-cell memory formation after mild COVID-19. TCRdb passed the 5' RACE reads through MiXCR, listing each CDR3 protein once. This table has about 360,000 distinct CDR3 sequences, around an eighth appearing once. Sequencing was carried out using PBMCs or a T cell subset sorted from them (not recorded which). These receptors came from a man aged 18 to 30 who had mild COVID-19 (a few samples of this study predate the infection). Cell type and time point are not known.

This clonotype was seen more than once but under ten times. V is TRBV6-1 and J is TRBJ2-5, with unresolved D. Trimming took off 6 bases at V and 5 bases at J, with 13 bases between the two ends. Looked up from germline, CDR1 is MNHNS and CDR2 is SASEGT. This CDR3 is 13 amino acids long. In DNA form, the CDR3 reads TGTGCCAGCAGCAGTCGGGCAGGCGAGACCCAGTACTTC. It encodes CASSSRAGETQYF.

The rearrangement links TRBV5-1 to TRBJ1-2, with a weak D call TRBD1 (6 bases). The CDR3 has 14 amino acids. Trimming took 2 bases from V and 4 from J, leaving 12 bases between them. CDR1 and CDR2 (germline): SGHRS, YFSETQ. CDR3 loop: CASSFAGQLYGYTF. CDR3 DNA sequence: TGCGCCAGCAGCTTCGCGGGACAACTCTATGGCTACACCTTC.

This rearrangement joins TRBV11-2 to TRBJ2-3; D unclear. Germline V gives CDR1 SGHAT, CDR2 FQNNGV. This CDR3 region has 15 residues. V shed 1 base and J shed 4 bases, with 12 bases lying between them. CDR3 amino acids: CASSLGSLAPDTQYF. In DNA form, the CDR3 reads TGTGCCAGCAGCTTAGGGTCACTGGCGCCAGATACGCAGTATTTT. Based on the CDR3 plus reference TRBV11-2 and TRBJ2-3, the full variable domain is EAGVAQSPRYKIIEKRQSVAFWCNPISGHATLYWYQQILGQGPKLLIQFQNNGVVDDSQLPKDRFSAERLKGVDSTLKIQPAKLEDSAVYLCASSLGSLAPDTQYFGPGTRLTVL.